The source of this T cell receptor (beta chain) is a study of identical twins. Overall study results and limits: Donors were not followed over many years; analysis was cross-sectional. With abundant cord blood beta clonotypes, insertions were fewer; memory repertoires showed no such pattern. Out-of-frame alpha sequences common to twins exhibited an excess of low generation probability.

About this clonotype: No antigen is known for it.

Unique molecular identifiers were present on cDNA, and template switching added a universal primer site. Via MiXCR, TCRdb re-called the 5' RACE reads, giving one row per CDR3 protein. Here the sample spans around 650,000 distinct CDR3 sequences, about 7% being singletons. The sample was also linked to a second study, of yellow fever vaccine responses in identical twins.

The sequencing input was PBMCs. The TCR comes from a young woman in good health.

CDR3 residues: CASSSGGILQETQYF. The CDR3 DNA sequence: TGCGCCAGCAGCTCCGGTGGCATTCTACAAGAGACCCAGTACTTC. This chain joins TRBV5-1 and TRBJ2-5; D not certain. Germline loops: CDR1 SGHRS, CDR2 YFSETQ. V was pared by 3 bases and J by 2 bases, with 14 bases between. The CDR3 is made up of 15 amino acids.